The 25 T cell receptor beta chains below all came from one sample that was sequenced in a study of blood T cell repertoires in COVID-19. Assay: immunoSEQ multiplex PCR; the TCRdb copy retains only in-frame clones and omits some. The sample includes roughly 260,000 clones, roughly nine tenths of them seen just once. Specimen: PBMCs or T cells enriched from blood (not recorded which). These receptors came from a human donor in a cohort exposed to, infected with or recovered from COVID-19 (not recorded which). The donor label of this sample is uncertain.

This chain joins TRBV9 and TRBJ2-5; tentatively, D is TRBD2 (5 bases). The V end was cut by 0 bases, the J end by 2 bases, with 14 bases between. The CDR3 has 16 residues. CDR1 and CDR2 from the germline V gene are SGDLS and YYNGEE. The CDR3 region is CASSVADVRGQETQYF. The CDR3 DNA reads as TGTGCCAGCAGCGTAGCCGACGTGAGAGGGCAAGAGACCCAGTACTTC. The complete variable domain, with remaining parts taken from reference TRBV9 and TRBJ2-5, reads DSGVTQTPKHLITATGQRVTLRCSPRSGDLSVYWYQQSLDQGLQFLIQYYNGEERAKGNILERFSAQQFPDLHSELNLSSLELGDSALYFCASSVADVRGQETQYFGPGTRLLVL.

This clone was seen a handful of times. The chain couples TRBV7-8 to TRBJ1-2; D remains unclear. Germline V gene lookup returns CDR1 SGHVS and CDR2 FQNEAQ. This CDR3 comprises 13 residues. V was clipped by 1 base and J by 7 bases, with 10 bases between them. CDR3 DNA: TGTGCCAGCAGCTTAGGTCTGAGCACTGGCTACACCTTC. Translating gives CASSLGLSTGYTF.

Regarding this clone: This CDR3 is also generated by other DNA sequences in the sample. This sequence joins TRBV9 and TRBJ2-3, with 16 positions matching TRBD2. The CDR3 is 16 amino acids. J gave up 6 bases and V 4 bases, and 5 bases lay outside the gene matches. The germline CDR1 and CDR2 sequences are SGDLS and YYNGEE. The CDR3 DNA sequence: TGTGCCAGCAGCTTGGGACTAGCGGGGGGGCCGGATACGCAGTATTTT. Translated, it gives CASSLGLAGGPDTQYF.

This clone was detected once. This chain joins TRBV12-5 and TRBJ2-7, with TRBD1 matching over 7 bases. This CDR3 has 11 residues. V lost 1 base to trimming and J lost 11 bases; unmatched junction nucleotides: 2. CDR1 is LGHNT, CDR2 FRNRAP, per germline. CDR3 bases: TGTGCTAGTGGTTTGGCAGGGGGAGAGTACTTC. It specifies CASGLAGGEYF.

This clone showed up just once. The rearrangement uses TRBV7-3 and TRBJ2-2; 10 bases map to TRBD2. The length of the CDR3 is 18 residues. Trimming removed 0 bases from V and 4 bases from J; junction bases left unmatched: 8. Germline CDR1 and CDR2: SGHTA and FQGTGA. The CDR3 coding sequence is TGTGCCAGCAGCTTAACTAGCGGGGGGCCGCCTGGCACCGGGGAGCTGTTTTTT. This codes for CASSLTSGGPPGTGELFF.

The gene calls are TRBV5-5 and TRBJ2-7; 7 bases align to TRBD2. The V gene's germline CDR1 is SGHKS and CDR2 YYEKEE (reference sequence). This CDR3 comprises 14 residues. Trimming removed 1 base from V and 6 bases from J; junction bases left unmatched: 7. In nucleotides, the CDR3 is TGTGCCAGCAGCTTGTTGCCGGGAGGCGGCGAGCAGTACTTC. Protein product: CASSLLPGGGEQYF.

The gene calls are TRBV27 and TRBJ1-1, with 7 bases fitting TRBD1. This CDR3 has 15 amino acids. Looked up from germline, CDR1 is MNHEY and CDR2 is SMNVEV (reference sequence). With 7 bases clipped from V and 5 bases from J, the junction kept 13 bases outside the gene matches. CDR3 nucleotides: TGTGCCAGCAACCTCAGGGGGGCAGGGTTAACTGAAGCTTTCTTT. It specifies CASNLRGAGLTEAFF.

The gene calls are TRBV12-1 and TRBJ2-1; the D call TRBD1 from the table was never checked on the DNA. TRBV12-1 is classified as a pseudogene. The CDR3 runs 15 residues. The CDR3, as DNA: TGTGCCAGCAGCTCCAGGGGAAGGTGCTACAATGAGCAGTTCTTC. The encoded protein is CASSSRGRCYNEQFF.

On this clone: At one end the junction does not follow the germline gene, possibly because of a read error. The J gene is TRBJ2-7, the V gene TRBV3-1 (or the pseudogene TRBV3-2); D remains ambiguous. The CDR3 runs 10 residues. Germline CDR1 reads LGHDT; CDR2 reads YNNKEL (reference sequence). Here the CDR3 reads CASSQDKAHF. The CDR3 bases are TGTGCCAGCAGCCAAGATAAAGCCCACTTC.

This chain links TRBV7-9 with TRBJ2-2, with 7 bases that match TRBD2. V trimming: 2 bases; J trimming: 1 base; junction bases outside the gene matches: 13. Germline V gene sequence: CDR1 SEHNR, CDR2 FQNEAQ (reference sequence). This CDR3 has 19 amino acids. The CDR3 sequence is CASSLLASGRGRNTGELFF. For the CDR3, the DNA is TGTGCCAGCAGCTTACTGGCTAGCGGACGGGGCAGGAACACCGGGGAGCTGTTTTTT.

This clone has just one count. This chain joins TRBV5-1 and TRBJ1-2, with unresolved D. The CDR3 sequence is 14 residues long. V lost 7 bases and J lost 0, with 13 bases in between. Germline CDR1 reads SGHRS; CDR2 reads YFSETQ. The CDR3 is CASSWGVSNYGYTF. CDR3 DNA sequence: TGCGCCAGCTCGTGGGGAGTATCTAACTATGGCTACACCTTC.

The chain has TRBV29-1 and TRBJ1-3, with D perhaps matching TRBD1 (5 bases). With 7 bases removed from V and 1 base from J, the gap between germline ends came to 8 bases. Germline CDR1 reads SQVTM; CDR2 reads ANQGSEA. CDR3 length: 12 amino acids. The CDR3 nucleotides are TGCAGCGGAAAGGGGTCTGGAAACACCATATATTTT. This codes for CSGKGSGNTIYF.

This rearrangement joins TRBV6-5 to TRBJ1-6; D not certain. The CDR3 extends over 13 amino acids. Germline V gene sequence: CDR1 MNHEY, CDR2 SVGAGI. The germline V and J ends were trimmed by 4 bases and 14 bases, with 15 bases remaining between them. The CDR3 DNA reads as TGTGCCAGCAGTTTCCTCGGTCTGTCCACCCTCCACTTT. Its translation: CASSFLGLSTLHF.

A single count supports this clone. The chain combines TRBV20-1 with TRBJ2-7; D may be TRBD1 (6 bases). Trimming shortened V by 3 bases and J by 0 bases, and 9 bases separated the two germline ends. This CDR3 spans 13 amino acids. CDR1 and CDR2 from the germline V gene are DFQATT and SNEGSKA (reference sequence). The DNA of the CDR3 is TGCAGTGCTAGTGGGGGCAGCTCCTACGAGCAGTACTTC. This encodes CSASGGSSYEQYF.

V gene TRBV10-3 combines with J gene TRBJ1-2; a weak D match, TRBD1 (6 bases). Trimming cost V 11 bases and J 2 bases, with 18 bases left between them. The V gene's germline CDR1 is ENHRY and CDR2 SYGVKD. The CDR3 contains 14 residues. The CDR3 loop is CAVHQGNENYGYTF. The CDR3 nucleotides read TGTGCCGTCCACCAGGGGAATGAGAACTATGGCTACACCTTC.

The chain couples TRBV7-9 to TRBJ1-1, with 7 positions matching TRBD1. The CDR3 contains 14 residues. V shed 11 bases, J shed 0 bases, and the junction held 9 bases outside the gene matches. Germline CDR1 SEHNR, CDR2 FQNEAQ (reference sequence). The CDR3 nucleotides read TGTGCCGGTACCCGACAGGGAATGAACACTGAAGCTTTCTTT. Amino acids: CAGTRQGMNTEAFF.

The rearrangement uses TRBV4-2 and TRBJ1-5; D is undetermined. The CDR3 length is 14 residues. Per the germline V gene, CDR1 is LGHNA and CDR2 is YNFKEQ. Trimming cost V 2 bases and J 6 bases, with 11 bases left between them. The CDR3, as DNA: TGTGCCAGCAGCCAATACGGGAGAAGTCAGCCCCAGCATTTT. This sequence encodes CASSQYGRSQPQHF.

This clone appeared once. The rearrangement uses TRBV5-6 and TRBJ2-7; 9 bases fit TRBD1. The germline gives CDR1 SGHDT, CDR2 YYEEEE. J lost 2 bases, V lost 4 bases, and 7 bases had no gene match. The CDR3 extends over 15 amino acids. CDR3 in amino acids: CASSDGTGLTYEQYF. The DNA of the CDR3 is TGTGCCAGCAGCGATGGGACAGGGCTTACCTACGAGCAGTACTTC.

In nucleotides, the CDR3 is TGTGCCAGCAGCTTCGGCGGGGGGTCCTACAATGAGCAGTTCTTC. The encoded protein is CASSFGGGSYNEQFF. J is TRBJ2-1 and V is TRBV7-9, with 8 bases fitting TRBD2. V dropped 3 bases and J dropped 1; count of bases not matched to a gene: 2. This CDR3 has 15 residues. The germline gives CDR1 SEHNR, CDR2 FQNEAQ (reference sequence).

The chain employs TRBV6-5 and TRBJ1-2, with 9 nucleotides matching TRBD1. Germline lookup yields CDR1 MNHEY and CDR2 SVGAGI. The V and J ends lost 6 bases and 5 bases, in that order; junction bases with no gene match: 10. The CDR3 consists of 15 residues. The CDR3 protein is CASSLLDRGEYGYTF. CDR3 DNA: TGTGCCAGCAGCCTCCTGGACAGGGGAGAATATGGCTACACCTTC.

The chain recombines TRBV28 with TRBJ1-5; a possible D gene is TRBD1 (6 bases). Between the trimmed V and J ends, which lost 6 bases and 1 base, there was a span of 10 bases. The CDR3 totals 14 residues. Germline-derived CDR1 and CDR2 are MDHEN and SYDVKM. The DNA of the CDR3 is TGTGCCAGCAGCCGGGACAACAGCAATCAGCCCCAGCATTTT. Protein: CASSRDNSNQPQHF.

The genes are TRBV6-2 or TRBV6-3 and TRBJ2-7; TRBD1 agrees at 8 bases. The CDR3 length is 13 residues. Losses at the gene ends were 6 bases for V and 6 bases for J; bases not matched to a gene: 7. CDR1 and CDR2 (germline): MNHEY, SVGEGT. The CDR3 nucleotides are TGTGCCAGCAGCCCGGGACAGGTAGTCGAGCAGTACTTC. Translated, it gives CASSPGQVVEQYF.

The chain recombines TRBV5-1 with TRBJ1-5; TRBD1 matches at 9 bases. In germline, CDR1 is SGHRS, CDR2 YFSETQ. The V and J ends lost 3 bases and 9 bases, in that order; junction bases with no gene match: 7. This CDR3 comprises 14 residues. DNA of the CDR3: TGCGCCAGCAGCTCCGGGACAGGGTACGCGCCCCAGCATTTT. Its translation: CASSSGTGYAPQHF.

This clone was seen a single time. The CDR3 bases are TGCAGCGTTGACTTTGCGACAGGGTCGGACGAGCAGTACTTC. Its protein is CSVDFATGSDEQYF. This chain links TRBV29-1 with TRBJ2-7; 7 bases agree with TRBD1. From germline, CDR1 is SQVTM and CDR2 ANQGSEA. The CDR3 contains 14 residues. With V trimmed by 3 bases and J by 5 bases, 10 bases remained unmatched.

This CDR3 reads CASSKASGGQETQYF. CDR3 bases: TGTGCCAGCAGTAAGGCTAGCGGGGGACAAGAGACCCAGTACTTC. V is TRBV6-5 and J is TRBJ2-5; 10 nucleotides agree with TRBD2. Germline values: CDR1 MNHEY, CDR2 SVGAGI. With 5 bases clipped from V and 2 bases from J, the junction kept 5 bases outside the gene matches. This CDR3 spans 15 amino acids.